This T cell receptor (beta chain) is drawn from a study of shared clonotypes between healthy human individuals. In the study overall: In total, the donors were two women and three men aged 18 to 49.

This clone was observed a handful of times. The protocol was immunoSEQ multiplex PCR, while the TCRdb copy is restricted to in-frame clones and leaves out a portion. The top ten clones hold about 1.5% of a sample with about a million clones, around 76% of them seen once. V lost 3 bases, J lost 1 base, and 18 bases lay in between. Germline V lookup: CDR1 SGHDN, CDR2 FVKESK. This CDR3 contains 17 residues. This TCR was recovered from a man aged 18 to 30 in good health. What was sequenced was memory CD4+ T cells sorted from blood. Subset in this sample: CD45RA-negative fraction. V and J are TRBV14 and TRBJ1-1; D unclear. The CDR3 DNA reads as TGTGCCAGCAGCCAGGGTGGCTTAACGGACCGGAACACTGAAGCTTTCTTT. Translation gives CASSQGGLTDRNTEAFF.